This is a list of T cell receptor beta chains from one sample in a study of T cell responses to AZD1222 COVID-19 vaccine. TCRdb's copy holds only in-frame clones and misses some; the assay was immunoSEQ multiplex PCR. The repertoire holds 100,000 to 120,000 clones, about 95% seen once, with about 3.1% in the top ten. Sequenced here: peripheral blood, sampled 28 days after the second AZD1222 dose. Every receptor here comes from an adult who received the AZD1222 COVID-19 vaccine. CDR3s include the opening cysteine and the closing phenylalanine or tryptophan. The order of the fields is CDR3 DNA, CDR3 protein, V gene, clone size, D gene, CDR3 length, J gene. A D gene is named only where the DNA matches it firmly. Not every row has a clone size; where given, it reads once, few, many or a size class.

CDR3 DNA: TGTGCCACCCAGGGGGTTAATCAGCCCCAGCATTTT; CDR3 protein: CATQGVNQPQHF; V gene: TRBV10-3; clone size: .; D gene: TRBD1; CDR3 length: 12; J gene: TRBJ1-5
CDR3 DNA: TGTGCCAGCAGTCCCGGGAGGTACAAATATAATTCACCCCTCCACTTT; CDR3 protein: CASSPGRYKYNSPLHF; V gene: TRBV27; clone size: .; D gene: .; CDR3 length: 16; J gene: TRBJ1-6
CDR3 DNA: TGTGCCAGCAGCGGCGGAGCGGGTTTAACCTACAATGAGCAGTTCTTC; CDR3 protein: CASSGGAGLTYNEQFF; V gene: TRBV2; clone size: .; D gene: .; CDR3 length: 16; J gene: TRBJ2-1
CDR3 DNA: TGTGCCATCAGTGTTACGGGGGCGGGTCGTTACGAGCAGTACTTC; CDR3 protein: CAISVTGAGRYEQYF; V gene: TRBV10-3; clone size: .; D gene: .; CDR3 length: 15; J gene: TRBJ2-7
CDR3 DNA: TGTGCCAGCAGTGAAATGTACTATGGCTACACCTTC; CDR3 protein: CASSEMYYGYTF; V gene: TRBV25-1; clone size: .; D gene: .; CDR3 length: 12; J gene: TRBJ1-2
CDR3 DNA: TGTGCCAGCAGTGAAGCTGCCAGGGGGCCGGACTATGGCTACACCTTC; CDR3 protein: CASSEAARGPDYGYTF; V gene: TRBV2; clone size: .; D gene: TRBD1; CDR3 length: 16; J gene: TRBJ1-2
CDR3 DNA: TGTGCCAGCAGCCAAGATCATGGCGGGGGGGCCGGGGAGCTGTTTTTT; CDR3 protein: CASSQDHGGGAGELFF; V gene: TRBV4-2; clone size: .; D gene: TRBD2; CDR3 length: 16; J gene: TRBJ2-2
CDR3 DNA: TGTGCCAGTATAGAACCGCGTTTGGGGGCGAACACTGAAGCTTTCTTT; CDR3 protein: CASIEPRLGANTEAFF; V gene: TRBV19; clone size: .; D gene: .; CDR3 length: 16; J gene: TRBJ1-1
CDR3 DNA: TGTGCCAGCAGTGAAGCGCCAAGGGCGGGTCAGCCCCAGCATTTT; CDR3 protein: CASSEAPRAGQPQHF; V gene: TRBV6-1; clone size: .; D gene: .; CDR3 length: 15; J gene: TRBJ1-5
CDR3 DNA: TGTGCCAGCAGCCCAAACCCCGGGACTGATAATTCACCCCTCCACTTT; CDR3 protein: CASSPNPGTDNSPLHF; V gene: TRBV7-9; clone size: .; D gene: .; CDR3 length: 16; J gene: TRBJ1-6
CDR3 DNA: TGTGCCAGCAGCCCCAGGACTATTGCACCCCTCCACTTT; CDR3 protein: CASSPRTIAPLHF; V gene: TRBV3-1/TRBV3-2; clone size: .; D gene: .; CDR3 length: 13; J gene: TRBJ1-6
CDR3 DNA: TGTGCCAGCAGTCCCGGGACAGGAATTACTGAGCAGTTCTTC; CDR3 protein: CASSPGTGITEQFF; V gene: TRBV11-3; clone size: .; D gene: TRBD1; CDR3 length: 14; J gene: TRBJ2-1
CDR3 DNA: TGTGCCAGCAGCGTAGTCCCTAGCGGGACTTTCTACAATGAGCAGTTCTTC; CDR3 protein: CASSVVPSGTFYNEQFF; V gene: TRBV9; clone size: .; D gene: TRBD2; CDR3 length: 17; J gene: TRBJ2-1
CDR3 DNA: TGTGCCAGCAGCTTAGCCAGGGCGGTCACTGAAGCTTTCTTT; CDR3 protein: CASSLARAVTEAFF; V gene: TRBV11-2; clone size: .; D gene: .; CDR3 length: 14; J gene: TRBJ1-1
CDR3 DNA: TGTGCCACCAAAGGAATCTACAATGAGCAGTTCTTC; CDR3 protein: CATKGIYNEQFF; V gene: TRBV10-3; clone size: .; D gene: .; CDR3 length: 12; J gene: TRBJ2-1
CDR3 DNA: TGTGCCACCAGCAGAGCGTTTGGTGGGATCACAGATACGCAGTATTTT; CDR3 protein: CATSRAFGGITDTQYF; V gene: TRBV15; clone size: .; D gene: .; CDR3 length: 16; J gene: TRBJ2-3
CDR3 DNA: TGTGCCAGCAGCCAAGAAGGGCGGTTGCGGAACACCGGGGAGCTGTTTTTT; CDR3 protein: CASSQEGRLRNTGELFF; V gene: TRBV3-1/TRBV3-2; clone size: .; D gene: .; CDR3 length: 17; J gene: TRBJ2-2
CDR3 DNA: TGTGCCAGCAGCCTACCACTAGCGGGAGTTACCGGGGAGCTGTTTTTT; CDR3 protein: CASSLPLAGVTGELFF; V gene: TRBV7-9; clone size: .; D gene: TRBD2; CDR3 length: 16; J gene: TRBJ2-2
CDR3 DNA: TGTGCCAGCAGGGGGACAGGGCTTAGGTATGGCTACACCTTC; CDR3 protein: CASRGTGLRYGYTF; V gene: TRBV7-9; clone size: .; D gene: TRBD1; CDR3 length: 14; J gene: TRBJ1-2
CDR3 DNA: TGTGCCAGCAGCCAAGATGCCCTAGCCGCGGGAGATACGCAGTATTTT; CDR3 protein: CASSQDALAAGDTQYF; V gene: TRBV3-1/TRBV3-2; clone size: .; D gene: .; CDR3 length: 16; J gene: TRBJ2-3
CDR3 DNA: TGTGCCAGCAGGATAACAGGGTTGTACACTGAAGCTTTCTTT; CDR3 protein: CASRITGLYTEAFF; V gene: TRBV6-5; clone size: .; D gene: .; CDR3 length: 14; J gene: TRBJ1-1
CDR3 DNA: TGTGCCAGCAGTTCCTTATCGGGGACGAACACTGAAGCTTTCTTT; CDR3 protein: CASSSLSGTNTEAFF; V gene: TRBV27; clone size: .; D gene: .; CDR3 length: 15; J gene: TRBJ1-1
CDR3 DNA: TGTGCCAGCAGCCCAGTGCTTAGCGGGAGGCCAAGCTCCTACAATGAGCAGTTCTTC; CDR3 protein: CASSPVLSGRPSSYNEQFF; V gene: TRBV7-2; clone size: .; D gene: TRBD2; CDR3 length: 19; J gene: TRBJ2-1
CDR3 DNA: TGTGCCAGCAGTTTATGGACTGAAGCTTTCTTT; CDR3 protein: CASSLWTEAFF; V gene: TRBV13; clone size: once; D gene: .; CDR3 length: 11; J gene: TRBJ1-1
CDR3 DNA: TGTGCCAGCAGCTTCAGAGGACAGGGGTACGAGCAGTTCTTC; CDR3 protein: CASSFRGQGYEQFF; V gene: TRBV11-3; clone size: .; D gene: TRBD1; CDR3 length: 14; J gene: TRBJ2-1
CDR3 DNA: TGTGCCAGCATCTCCCCGAGTCAAACCACTGAAGCTTTCTTT; CDR3 protein: CASISPSQTTEAFF; V gene: TRBV5-4; clone size: .; D gene: .; CDR3 length: 14; J gene: TRBJ1-1
CDR3 DNA: TGCGCCAGCAGCCCGGGACTAGCGGGGCGAACCTACGAGCAGTACTTC; CDR3 protein: CASSPGLAGRTYEQYF; V gene: TRBV5-1; clone size: once; D gene: TRBD2; CDR3 length: 16; J gene: TRBJ2-7
CDR3 DNA: TGTGCCAGCAGTTACTCGTACGGGGGCGCGCCCTTGGGATTCACAGATACGCAGTATTTT; CDR3 protein: CASSYSYGGAPLGFTDTQYF; V gene: TRBV6-2/TRBV6-3; clone size: .; D gene: .; CDR3 length: 20; J gene: TRBJ2-3
CDR3 DNA: TGTGCCAGTAGTACGACAGCGCTCACTGAAGCTTTCTTT; CDR3 protein: CASSTTALTEAFF; V gene: TRBV19; clone size: .; D gene: .; CDR3 length: 13; J gene: TRBJ1-1
CDR3 DNA: TGTGCCAGCAGTGAATATGAGGGGGCGGGAGAGACCCAGTACTTC; CDR3 protein: CASSEYEGAGETQYF; V gene: TRBV25-1; clone size: .; D gene: TRBD1; CDR3 length: 15; J gene: TRBJ2-5
CDR3 DNA: TGTGCCAGTAGTATGGTAGGGGGTGAATATGGCTACACCTTC; CDR3 protein: CASSMVGGEYGYTF; V gene: TRBV19; clone size: once; D gene: .; CDR3 length: 14; J gene: TRBJ1-2
CDR3 DNA: TGCAGCGTTCGGGACAGGGGGCTCCCCGGTTTCGATTCACCCCTCCACTTT; CDR3 protein: CSVRDRGLPGFDSPLHF; V gene: TRBV29-1; clone size: .; D gene: TRBD1; CDR3 length: 17; J gene: TRBJ1-6